Each of the 15 T cell receptor beta chains below was sequenced from the same sample in a study of blood T cell repertoires in COVID-19. Some clones are missing from TCRdb's copy, which holds only in-frame ones; the method was immunoSEQ multiplex PCR. The data show about 140,000 clones, roughly 79% seen once. The source material was PBMCs or T cells enriched from blood (not recorded which). The receptors stem from a woman in her 50s who had recovered from COVID-19.

The rearrangement links TRBV9 to TRBJ2-3; D gene uncertain. Per the germline V gene, CDR1 is SGDLS and CDR2 is YYNGEE. This CDR3 has 15 amino acids. The V end lost 1 base, the J end lost 0 bases, and 9 bases lay between the germline ends. The CDR3 DNA sequence: TGTGCCAGCAGCGTAAGCGCGTCTAGCACAGATACGCAGTATTTT. As protein: CASSVSASSTDTQYF.

The rearrangement joins TRBV4-1 to TRBJ2-7, with D tentatively TRBD2 (7 bases). Germline CDR1 is MGHRA and CDR2 is YSYEKL. V lost 1 base, J lost 2 bases, and 12 bases lay in between. CDR3 length: 15 residues. The CDR3 spells CASSQVGGGPYEQYF. The CDR3 DNA reads as TGCGCCAGCAGCCAAGTAGGGGGGGGGCCCTACGAGCAGTACTTC.

This clone has only a few counts. This chain joins TRBV11-2 and TRBJ1-1, with D possibly TRBD1 on 6 matching bases. Per germline, CDR1 SGHAT and CDR2 FQNNGV. V was clipped by 1 base and J by 1 base, with 13 bases between them. CDR3 length: 16 amino acids. The CDR3: CASSLGAGTPNTEAFF. The CDR3 bases are TGTGCCAGCAGCTTAGGGGCAGGGACACCGAACACTGAAGCTTTCTTT.

The CDR3 DNA reads as TGTGCCAGCAGTTCGACAGGGGGTGGTGAGCAGTTCTTC. This gives the protein CASSSTGGGEQFF. The V gene is TRBV7-3, the J gene TRBJ2-1; 9 positions match TRBD1. CDR1 and CDR2 (germline): SGHTA, FQGTGA. This CDR3 region has 13 residues. V was pared by 6 bases and J by 9 bases, with 6 bases of the junction left unmatched.

The chain links TRBV28 to TRBJ2-7, with 7 bases aligning to TRBD2. After removal of 5 bases from V and 9 bases from J, the junction contained 13 bases not matched to a gene. CDR1 and CDR2 (germline): MDHEN, SYDVKM. The CDR3 extends over 14 amino acids. CDR3 protein: CASSEGVLGRVQYF. The CDR3 DNA sequence: TGTGCCAGCAGTGAAGGAGTTCTGGGGAGGGTGCAGTACTTC.

The gene calls are TRBV11-2 and TRBJ2-7, with TRBD2 identical over 10 bases. This CDR3 is built from 15 residues. Per the germline V gene, CDR1 is SGHAT and CDR2 is FQNNGV. J lost 0 bases, V lost 6 bases, and 5 bases had no gene match. CDR3 coding DNA: TGTGCCAGCAGGGAGGGACTAGCGAACTCCTACGAGCAGTACTTC. This codes for CASREGLANSYEQYF.

The count of this clone is one. V and J are TRBV3-1 (or the pseudogene TRBV3-2) and TRBJ1-5; D possibly corresponds to TRBD1 (6 bases). Looked up from germline, CDR1 is LGHDT and CDR2 is YNNKEL (reference sequence). V was clipped by 1 base and J by 4 bases, with 11 bases between them. The CDR3 runs 15 residues. CDR3 sequence reads: CASSQGWGLNQPQHF. CDR3 coding DNA: TGTGCCAGCAGCCAAGGGTGGGGGCTGAATCAGCCCCAGCATTTT.

Written as DNA, the CDR3 is TGCGCCAGCAGCTTGTTAGTTTTTGGGCCTCTAAACAATGAGCAGTTCTTC. It is translated as CASSLLVFGPLNNEQFF. The genes are TRBV5-1 and TRBJ2-1; D uncertain. V lost 1 base and J 5 bases, leaving 19 bases between the germline ends. Germline CDR1 is SGHRS and CDR2 is YFSETQ. The CDR3 spans 17 residues.

The chain carries TRBV7-8 and TRBJ2-2; 7 positions match TRBD2. J was trimmed by 7 bases and V by 5 bases; bases with no gene match: 4. CDR1 is SGHVS and CDR2 is FQNEAQ in the germline V gene. This CDR3 is 13 amino acids long. Written as DNA, the CDR3 is TGTGCCAGCAGCCGGACTAGTCGCGGGGAGCTGTTTTTT. Amino acid sequence: CASSRTSRGELFF.

This clone was counted ten times or more. Compared with germline, one end of the junction differs, possibly owing to a read error. The same CDR3 arises from other DNA sequences in this sample as well. This chain connects TRBV7-9 to TRBJ2-7; TRBD2 aligns across 12 bases. Germline V lookup: CDR1 SEHNR, CDR2 FQNEAQ (reference sequence). This CDR3 region has 14 residues. CDR3 amino acids: CASSLAGGDYEQYF. The CDR3 coding sequence is TGTGCCAGCAGCCTAGCGGGGGGGGACTACGAGCAGTACTTC.

The V gene is TRBV7-2, the J gene TRBJ1-6, with 7 bases fitting TRBD1. Germline V gene lookup returns CDR1 SGHTA and CDR2 FQGNSA. This CDR3 has 16 residues. With V trimmed by 5 bases and J by 4 bases, 8 bases remained unmatched. The CDR3 DNA sequence: TGTGCCAGCAGCCCCAACAGGGGCTCGTATAATTCACCCCTCCACTTT. Its protein is CASSPNRGSYNSPLHF.

V is TRBV5-5 and J is TRBJ1-4; D is ambiguous. V shed 2 bases and J shed 5 bases, with 7 bases lying between them. Germline assignment: CDR1 SGHKS and CDR2 YYEKEE (reference sequence). This CDR3 has 13 amino acids. The CDR3 nucleotides are TGTGCCAGCAGCTTCAGCGGGAATGAAAAACTGTTTTTT. It translates to CASSFSGNEKLFF.

The chain is built from TRBV9 and TRBJ1-3, with TRBD1 as a possible D gene (6 bases). The ends were cut back, 0 bases at V and 4 bases at J, with 11 bases in the middle. This CDR3 region has 15 residues. The germline gives CDR1 SGDLS, CDR2 YYNGEE. CDR3 DNA: TGTGCCAGCAGCGTAGACGGCGGGGGCGGAAACACCATATATTTT. Translated, it gives CASSVDGGGGNTIYF.

The CDR3 sequence is CASSSGDEQYF. DNA for the CDR3: TGTGCCAGCAGCTCGGGGGACGAGCAGTACTTC. The chain links TRBV7-9 to TRBJ2-7; D is perhaps TRBD2 (6 bases). V was cut by 4 bases and J by 5 bases, with 6 bases left in between. The CDR3 is 11 amino acids. Looked up from germline, CDR1 is SEHNR and CDR2 is FQNEAQ (reference sequence).

A few counts support this clone. CDR3 region: CASSFGGSAEAFF. CDR3 sequence (DNA): TGTGCCAGCAGTTTTGGAGGGTCCGCTGAAGCTTTCTTT. V gene TRBV12-3 or TRBV12-4 combines with J gene TRBJ1-1; D gene unclear. The CDR3 loop spans 13 amino acids. V lost 3 bases to trimming and J lost 6 bases, with 11 bases between them.